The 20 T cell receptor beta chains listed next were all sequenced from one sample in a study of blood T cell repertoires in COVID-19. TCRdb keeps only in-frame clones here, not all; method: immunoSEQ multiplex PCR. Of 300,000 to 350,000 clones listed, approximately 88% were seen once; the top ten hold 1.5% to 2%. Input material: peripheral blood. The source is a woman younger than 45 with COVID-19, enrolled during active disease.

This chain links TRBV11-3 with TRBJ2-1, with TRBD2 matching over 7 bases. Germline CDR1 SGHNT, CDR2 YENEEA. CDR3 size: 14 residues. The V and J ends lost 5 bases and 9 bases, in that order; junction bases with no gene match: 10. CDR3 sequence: CASSPLRGGGEQFF. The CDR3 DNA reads TGTGCCAGCAGCCCCCTAAGGGGCGGGGGTGAGCAGTTCTTC.

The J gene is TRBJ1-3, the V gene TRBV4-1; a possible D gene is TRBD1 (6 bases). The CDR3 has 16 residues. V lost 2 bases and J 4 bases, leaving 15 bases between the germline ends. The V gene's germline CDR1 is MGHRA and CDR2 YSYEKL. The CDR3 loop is CASSQTGTPVGNTIYF. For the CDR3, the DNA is TGCGCCAGCAGCCAAACCGGGACACCGGTAGGAAACACCATATATTTT.

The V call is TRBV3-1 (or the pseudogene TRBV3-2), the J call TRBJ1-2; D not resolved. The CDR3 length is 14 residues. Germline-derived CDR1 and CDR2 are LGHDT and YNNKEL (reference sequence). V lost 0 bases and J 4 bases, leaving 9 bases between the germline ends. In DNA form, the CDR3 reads TGTGCCAGCAGCCAAGATCCGGGGTTCTATGGCTACACCTTC. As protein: CASSQDPGFYGYTF.

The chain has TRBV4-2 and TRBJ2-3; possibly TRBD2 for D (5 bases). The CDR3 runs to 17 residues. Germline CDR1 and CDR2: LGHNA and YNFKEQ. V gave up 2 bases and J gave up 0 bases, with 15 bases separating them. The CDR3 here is CASSQPGEGLSTDTQYF. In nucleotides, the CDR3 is TGTGCCAGCAGCCAACCCGGCGAGGGATTGAGCACAGATACGCAGTATTTT.

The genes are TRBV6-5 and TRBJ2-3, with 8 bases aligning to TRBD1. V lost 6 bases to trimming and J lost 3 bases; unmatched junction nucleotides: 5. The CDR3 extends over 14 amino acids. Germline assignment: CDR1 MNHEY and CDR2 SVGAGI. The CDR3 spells CASSRTGLTDTQYF. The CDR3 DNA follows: TGTGCCAGCAGCCGGACAGGGTTGACAGATACGCAGTATTTT.

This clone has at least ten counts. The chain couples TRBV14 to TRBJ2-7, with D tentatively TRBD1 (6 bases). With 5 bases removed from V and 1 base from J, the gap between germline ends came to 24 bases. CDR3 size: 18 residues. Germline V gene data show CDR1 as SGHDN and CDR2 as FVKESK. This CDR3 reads CASSVRGSTVGRSYEQYF. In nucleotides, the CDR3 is TGTGCCAGCAGCGTAAGGGGGTCAACAGTGGGTCGTTCCTACGAGCAGTACTTC.

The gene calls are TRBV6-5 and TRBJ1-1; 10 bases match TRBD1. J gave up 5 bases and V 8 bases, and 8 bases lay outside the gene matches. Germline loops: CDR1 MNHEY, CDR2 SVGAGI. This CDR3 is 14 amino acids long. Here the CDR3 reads CASYGQGVGTEAFF. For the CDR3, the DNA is TGTGCCAGCTACGGACAGGGGGTAGGAACTGAAGCTTTCTTT.

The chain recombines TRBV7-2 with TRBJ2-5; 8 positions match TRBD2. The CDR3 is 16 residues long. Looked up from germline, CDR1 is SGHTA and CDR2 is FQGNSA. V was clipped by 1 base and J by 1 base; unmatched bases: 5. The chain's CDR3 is CASSLVFSGAQETQYF. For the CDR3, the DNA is TGTGCCAGCAGCTTAGTGTTTAGCGGGGCCCAAGAGACCCAGTACTTC.

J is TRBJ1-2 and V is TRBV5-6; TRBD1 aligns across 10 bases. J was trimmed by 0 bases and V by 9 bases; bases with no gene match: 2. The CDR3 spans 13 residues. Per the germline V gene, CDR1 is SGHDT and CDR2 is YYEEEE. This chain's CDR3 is CATGTGANYGYTF. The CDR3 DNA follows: TGTGCCACTGGGACAGGGGCTAACTATGGCTACACCTTC.

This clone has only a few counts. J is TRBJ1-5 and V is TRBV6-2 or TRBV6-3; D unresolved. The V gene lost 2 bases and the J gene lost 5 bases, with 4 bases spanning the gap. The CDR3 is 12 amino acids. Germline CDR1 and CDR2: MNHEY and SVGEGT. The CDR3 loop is CASSYVYQPQHF. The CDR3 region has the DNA TGTGCCAGCAGTTACGTCTATCAGCCCCAGCATTTT.

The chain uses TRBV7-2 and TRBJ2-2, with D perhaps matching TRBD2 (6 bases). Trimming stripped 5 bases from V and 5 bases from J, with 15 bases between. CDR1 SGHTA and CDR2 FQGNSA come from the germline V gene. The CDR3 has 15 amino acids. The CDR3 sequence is CASSPWEAGTGELFF. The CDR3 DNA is TGTGCCAGCAGCCCGTGGGAGGCGGGGACCGGGGAGCTGTTTTTT.

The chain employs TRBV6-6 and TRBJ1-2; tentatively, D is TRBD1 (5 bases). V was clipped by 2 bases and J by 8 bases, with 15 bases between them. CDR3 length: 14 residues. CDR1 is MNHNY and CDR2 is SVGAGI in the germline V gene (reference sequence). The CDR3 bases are TGTGCCAGCAGTTACGTCGCGGGGGGGGACGGCTACACCTTC. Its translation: CASSYVAGGDGYTF.

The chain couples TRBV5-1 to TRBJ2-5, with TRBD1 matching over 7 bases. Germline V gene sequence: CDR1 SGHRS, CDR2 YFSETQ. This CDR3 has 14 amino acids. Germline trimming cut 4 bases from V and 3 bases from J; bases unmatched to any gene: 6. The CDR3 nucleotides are TGCGCCAGCAGCCTGGTAGGGACAGAAGAGACCCAGTACTTC. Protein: CASSLVGTEETQYF. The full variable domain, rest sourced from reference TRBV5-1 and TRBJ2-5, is KAGVTQTPRYLIKTRGQQVTLSCSPISGHRSVSWYQQTPGQGLQFLFEYFSETQRNKGNFPGRFSGRQFSNSRSEMNVSTLELGDSALYLCASSLVGTEETQYFGPGTRLLVL.

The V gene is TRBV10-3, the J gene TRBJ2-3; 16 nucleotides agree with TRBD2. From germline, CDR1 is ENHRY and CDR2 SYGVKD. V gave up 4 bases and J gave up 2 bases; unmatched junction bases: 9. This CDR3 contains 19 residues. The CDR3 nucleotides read TGTGCCATCAGTGCGGGACTAGCGGGGGGGCCGGGGCTCACAGATACGCAGTATTTT. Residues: CAISAGLAGGPGLTDTQYF.

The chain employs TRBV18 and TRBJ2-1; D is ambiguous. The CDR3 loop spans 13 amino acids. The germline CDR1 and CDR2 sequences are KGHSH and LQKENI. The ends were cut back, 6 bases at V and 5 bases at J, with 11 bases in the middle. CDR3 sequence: CASSPDQDNEQFF. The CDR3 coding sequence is TGTGCCAGCTCCCCCGATCAGGACAATGAGCAGTTCTTC.

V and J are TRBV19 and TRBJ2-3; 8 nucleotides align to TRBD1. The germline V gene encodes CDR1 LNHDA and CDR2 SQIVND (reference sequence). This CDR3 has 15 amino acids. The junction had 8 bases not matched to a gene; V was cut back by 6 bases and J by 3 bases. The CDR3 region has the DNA TGTGCCAGTAGCTCCTCCGGGACAGGTACAGATACGCAGTATTTT. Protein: CASSSSGTGTDTQYF.

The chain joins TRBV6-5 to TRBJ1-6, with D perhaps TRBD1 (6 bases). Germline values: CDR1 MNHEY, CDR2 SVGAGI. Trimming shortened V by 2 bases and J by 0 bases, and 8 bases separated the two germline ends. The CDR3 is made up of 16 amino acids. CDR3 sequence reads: CASSYQDSSYNSPLHF. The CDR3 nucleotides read TGTGCCAGCAGTTACCAGGACAGCTCCTATAATTCACCCCTCCACTTT.

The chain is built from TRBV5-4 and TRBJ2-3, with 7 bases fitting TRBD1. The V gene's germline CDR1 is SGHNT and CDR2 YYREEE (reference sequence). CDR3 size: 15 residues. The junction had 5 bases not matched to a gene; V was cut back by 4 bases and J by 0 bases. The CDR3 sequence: CASSGTGASTDTQYF. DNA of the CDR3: TGTGCCAGCAGCGGTACAGGGGCTAGCACAGATACGCAGTATTTT.

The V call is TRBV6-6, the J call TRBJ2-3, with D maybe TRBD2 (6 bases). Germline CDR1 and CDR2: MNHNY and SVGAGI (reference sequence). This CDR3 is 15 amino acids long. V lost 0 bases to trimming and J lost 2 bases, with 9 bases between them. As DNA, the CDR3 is TGTGCCAGCAGTTACTCGGACTACCCCACAGATACGCAGTATTTT. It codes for CASSYSDYPTDTQYF.

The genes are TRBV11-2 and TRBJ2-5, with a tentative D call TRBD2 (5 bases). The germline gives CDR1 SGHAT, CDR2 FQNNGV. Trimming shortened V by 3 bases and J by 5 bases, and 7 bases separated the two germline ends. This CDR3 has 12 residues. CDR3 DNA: TGTGCCAGCAGCTTGGCGGGTGAGACCCAGTACTTC. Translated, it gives CASSLAGETQYF.